The 18 T cell receptor beta chains reported below all come from one sample, sequenced in a study of T-cell reconstitution after alpha-beta-depleted transplantation in children. The library targeted TCRbeta and was prepared with unique molecular identifiers. TCRdb reprocessed the PCR reads with MiXCR, giving one entry per CDR3 protein. The data show roughly 160,000 distinct CDR3 sequences, 11% seen once. The sample was PBMCs, taken before TCRalphabeta/CD19-depleted stem cell transplant. Source of these receptors: a boy younger than 10 with acute myeloid leukemia, due to receive a stem cell transplant.

The table lists this clonotype with many counts. This chain joins TRBV29-1 and TRBJ2-3; TRBD2 agrees at 8 bases. The germline V gene encodes CDR1 SQVTM and CDR2 ANQGSEA. V lost 7 bases to trimming and J lost 5 bases; unmatched junction nucleotides: 11. The CDR3 consists of 14 residues. The CDR3 coding sequence is TGCAGCGCTGCTGGTAGCGGGATAGTAGATACGCAGTATTTT. Translating gives CSAAGSGIVDTQYF.

As for this clonotype: This sequence may be a read error, since a much larger clone differs from it by one base. The chain carries TRBV20-1 and TRBJ1-4; D is unresolved. Looked up from germline, CDR1 is DFQATT and CDR2 is SNEGSKA (reference sequence). The CDR3 sequence is 13 residues long. The CDR3 reads CSARVRTLEKLLF. Here the CDR3 DNA reads TGCAGTGCTAGGGTCAGAACCCTAGAAAAACTGCTTTTT.

The table lists this clonotype with many counts. The chain recombines TRBV18 with TRBJ1-5; tentative D call: TRBD1 (6 bases). V was clipped by 3 bases and J by 2 bases, with 11 bases between them. The length of the CDR3 is 15 residues. The V gene's germline CDR1 is KGHSH and CDR2 LQKENI. DNA for the CDR3: TGTGCCAGCTCACCGAACAGGGATCGCAATCAGCCCCAGCATTTT. This gives the protein CASSPNRDRNQPQHF.

There are many counts of this clonotype. The chain combines TRBV5-1 with TRBJ1-6; D gene ambiguous. This CDR3 comprises 15 residues. The germline CDR1 and CDR2 sequences are SGHRS and YFSETQ. Trimming stripped 0 bases from V and 10 bases from J, with 14 bases between. The DNA of the CDR3 is TGCGCCAGCAGCTTGGTTCATGGGGAGAGGTCACCCCTCCACTTT. It translates to CASSLVHGERSPLHF. Together with reference TRBV5-1 and TRBJ1-6, the CDR3 gives the full variable domain: KAGVTQTPRYLIKTRGQQVTLSCSPISGHRSVSWYQQTPGQGLQFLFEYFSETQRNKGNFPGRFSGRQFSNSRSEMNVSTLELGDSALYLCASSLVHGERSPLHFGNGTRLTVT.

This clonotype came up many times. This sequence joins TRBV7-8 and TRBJ2-5; 7 nucleotides line up with TRBD2. The junction had 5 bases not matched to a gene; V was cut back by 2 bases and J by 5 bases. The CDR3 covers 14 residues. Per germline, CDR1 SGHVS and CDR2 FQNEAQ. The CDR3, as DNA: TGTGCCAGCAGCTTACGACCGGGGGGTGAGACCCAGTACTTC. Its translation: CASSLRPGGETQYF.

The V and J genes are TRBV4-1 and TRBJ1-4; no clear D. Germline assignment: CDR1 MGHRA and CDR2 YSYEKL. V gave up 2 bases and J gave up 13 bases, with 17 bases separating them. There are 14 residues in the CDR3. As DNA, the CDR3 is TGCGCCAGCAGCCAAACCCAAGGGTCGGCAAGACTGTTTTTT. It specifies CASSQTQGSARLFF.

This clonotype was found many times. The chain couples TRBV20-1 to TRBJ2-1; the match to TRBD2 covers 7 bases. CDR3 length: 14 residues. The trim removed 6 bases at V and 3 bases at J, leaving 8 bases unmatched. Germline V lookup: CDR1 DFQATT, CDR2 SNEGSKA (reference sequence). The CDR3 DNA follows: TGCAGTGCGTCGAGGGAGGGCCACTACAATGAGCAGTTCTTC. This encodes CSASREGHYNEQFF.

This clonotype was found many times. The chain combines TRBV7-3 with TRBJ2-1; the D gene could be TRBD1 or TRBD2 (5 bases each). The V end was cut by 5 bases, the J end by 7 bases, with 18 bases between. CDR3 length: 15 amino acids. CDR1 and CDR2 from the germline V gene are SGHTA and FQGTGA. CDR3 region: CASSPPGPSGNEQFF. The DNA of the CDR3 is TGTGCCAGCAGCCCCCCGGGGCCCTCCGGGAATGAGCAGTTCTTC.

This clonotype was seen repeatedly, ten times or more. This chain connects TRBV4-1 to TRBJ2-1; either TRBD1 or TRBD2 may supply D (6 bases each). The CDR3 runs 17 residues. Germline V gene lookup returns CDR1 MGHRA and CDR2 YSYEKL. V gave up 2 bases and J gave up 8 bases, with 22 bases separating them. This CDR3 reads CASSQTRGGGERDEQFF. DNA for the CDR3: TGCGCCAGCAGCCAAACCCGCGGAGGGGGAGAAAGGGATGAGCAGTTCTTC.

This clonotype was detected ten times or more. The rearrangement links TRBV7-9 to TRBJ2-3; 8 nucleotides align to TRBD1. CDR1 is SEHNR, CDR2 FQNEAQ, per germline (reference sequence). With 3 bases clipped from V and 2 bases from J, the junction kept 4 bases outside the gene matches. The CDR3 length is 15 residues. The CDR3 DNA reads TGTGCCAGCAGCTTCGGACAGGGACTCACAGATACGCAGTATTTT. This encodes CASSFGQGLTDTQYF.

This clonotype was seen repeatedly, ten times or more. This chain connects TRBV3-1 to TRBJ2-1; perhaps TRBD1 as D (5 bases). The CDR3 covers 12 residues. Germline V gene lookup returns CDR1 LGHDT and CDR2 YNNKEL (reference sequence). Trimming left V 4 bases short and J 12 bases short, with 13 bases between. The CDR3 loop reads CASSLTTESQFF. CDR3 bases: TGTGCCAGCAGCCTAACGACAGAGTCGCAGTTCTTC.

This clonotype was detected many times. The V and J genes are TRBV7-2 and TRBJ1-2, with D uncertain. Between the trimmed V and J ends, which lost 7 bases and 8 bases, there was a span of 17 bases. CDR3 length equals 13 residues. The germline gives CDR1 SGHTA, CDR2 FQGNSA. The CDR3 DNA follows: TGTGCCAGCACCCTAGTTGAGTCCCCAGGCTACACCTTC. It encodes CASTLVESPGYTF.

Many counts were recorded for this clonotype. The chain employs TRBV15 and TRBJ2-7; TRBD2 aligns across 10 bases. Germline CDR1 is LNHNV and CDR2 is YYDKDF (reference sequence). The length of the CDR3 is 14 residues. V gave up 6 bases and J gave up 3 bases; unmatched junction bases: 5. The CDR3 DNA sequence: TGTGCCACCAGAGCCGGGACTAGCGTCTACGAGCAGTACTTC. Its protein product is CATRAGTSVYEQYF.

This clonotype was detected many times. The genes are TRBV6-6 and TRBJ1-1; a weak D match, TRBD1 (5 bases). The germline V gene has CDR1 MNHNY and CDR2 SVGAGI (reference sequence). V dropped 6 bases and J dropped 4 bases, with 12 bases sitting between them. The CDR3 extends over 13 amino acids. CDR3 sequence reads: CASRPMGGTEAFF. The CDR3 bases are TGTGCCAGCAGGCCCATGGGGGGCACTGAAGCTTTCTTT.

There are many counts of this clonotype. This chain's CDR3 is CASSWGAIWISGANVLTF. Here the CDR3 DNA reads TGCGCCAGCAGCTGGGGGGCCATTTGGATCTCTGGGGCCAACGTCCTGACTTTC. V and J are TRBV5-1 and TRBJ2-6; the D call may be TRBD1 or TRBD2 (6 bases each). Germline V CDR1 and CDR2: SGHRS, YFSETQ. V dropped 3 bases and J dropped 0 bases, with 16 bases sitting between them. The CDR3 is 18 amino acids. The whole variable domain, remainder taken from reference TRBV5-1 and TRBJ2-6, is KAGVTQTPRYLIKTRGQQVTLSCSPISGHRSVSWYQQTPGQGLQFLFEYFSETQRNKGNFPGRFSGRQFSNSRSEMNVSTLELGDSALYLCASSWGAIWISGANVLTFGAGSRLTVL.

This clonotype was detected ten times or more. V gene TRBV7-9 combines with J gene TRBJ2-3, with no clear D. The CDR3 runs to 15 residues. Trimming cost V 2 bases and J 3 bases, with 12 bases left between them. In germline, CDR1 is SEHNR, CDR2 FQNEAQ (reference sequence). CDR3 nucleotides: TGTGCCAGCAGCTTACGGGTGGTTGGAACAGATACGCAGTATTTT. This translates into CASSLRVVGTDTQYF.

This clonotype was found many times. The V and J genes are TRBV3-1 and TRBJ2-1; 10 nucleotides match TRBD2. The length of the CDR3 is 15 residues. V dropped 4 bases and J dropped 2; count of bases not matched to a gene: 2. CDR1 LGHDT and CDR2 YNNKEL come from the germline V gene (reference sequence). In DNA, the CDR3 is TGTGCCAGCAGCCTCGGACTAGCGGCCTACAATGAGCAGTTCTTC. This encodes CASSLGLAAYNEQFF.

This clonotype has at least ten counts. This chain connects TRBV27 to TRBJ1-5; perhaps TRBD1 as D (6 bases). The CDR3 consists of 15 residues. In germline, CDR1 is MNHEY, CDR2 SMNVEV (reference sequence). Trimming stripped 6 bases from V and 5 bases from J, with 17 bases between. The CDR3 region has the DNA TGTGCCAGCAGAACAGGGTTTTCGTGGGATCAGCCCCAGCATTTT. As protein: CASRTGFSWDQPQHF.